The 9 T cell receptor beta chains listed next were all sequenced from one sample in a study of shared clonotypes between healthy human individuals. Data came from immunoSEQ multiplex PCR; TCRdb stores just in-frame clones and leaves some out. The table shows 1,400,000 or so clones, with 98% occurring only once. The sample was naive CD4+ T cells sorted from blood. Subset described: CD45RA+ positively selected. The receptors were gathered from a man younger than 45 in good health.

CDR3 coding DNA: TGTGCCAGCAGTTTATACCCCATTCCGGGACGGATTATCTACGAGCAGTACTTC. Its protein is CASSLYPIPGRIIYEQYF. This sequence joins TRBV27 and TRBJ2-7; D is possibly TRBD1 or TRBD2 (5 bases each). Trimming took 1 base from V and 3 from J, leaving 22 bases between them. Per germline, CDR1 MNHEY and CDR2 SMNVEV (reference sequence). The CDR3 sequence is 18 residues long.

Concerning this clone itself: In the same sample, other DNA sequences code for this CDR3. The rearrangement uses TRBV7-8 and TRBJ2-7, with 13 bases lining up with TRBD2. Trimming took 5 bases from V and 4 from J; bases not matched to a gene: 2. CDR3 length: 14 residues. Germline loops: CDR1 SGHVS, CDR2 FQNEAQ. For the CDR3, the DNA is TGTGCCAGCAGCCGGACTAGCGGGAGTTACGAGCAGTACTTC. Its translation is CASSRTSGSYEQYF.

The chain is built from TRBV19 and TRBJ1-2, with D hard to call. Per the germline V gene, CDR1 is LNHDA and CDR2 is SQIVND (reference sequence). CDR3 length: 16 amino acids. With 7 bases removed from V and 3 bases from J, the gap between germline ends came to 21 bases. This CDR3 reads CASTIAGQPSHYGYTF. The DNA of the CDR3 is TGTGCCAGTACCATAGCCGGGCAGCCATCCCACTATGGCTACACCTTC.

The chain couples TRBV7-9 to TRBJ2-7; no clear D. The CDR3 totals 14 residues. Germline-derived CDR1 and CDR2 are SEHNR and FQNEAQ (reference sequence). Trimming stripped 6 bases from V and 4 bases from J, with 16 bases between. In nucleotides, the CDR3 is TGTGCCAGCAGTCCTAGGACGAAAGTTTACGAGCAGTACTTC. This encodes CASSPRTKVYEQYF.

The table lists this clone with a count of one. The V gene is TRBV10-1, the J gene TRBJ2-7; 9 bases agree with TRBD1. Trimming took 2 bases from V and 5 from J; bases not matched to a gene: 7. Germline CDR1 and CDR2: WNHNN and SYGVQD (reference sequence). This CDR3 is built from 15 residues. The CDR3 spells CASSEVQGAGNEQYF. CDR3 in DNA: TGCGCCAGCAGTGAGGTACAGGGGGCAGGTAACGAGCAGTACTTC.

A remark on this clone: The same CDR3 can be traced to other DNA sequences in this sample. The chain couples TRBV5-1 to TRBJ1-4; TRBD1 agrees at 11 bases. Per the germline V gene, CDR1 is SGHRS and CDR2 is YFSETQ. J gave up 7 bases and V 0 bases, and 2 bases lay outside the gene matches. The CDR3 is 15 residues long. CDR3 region: CASSLAGTGGEKLFF. CDR3 nucleotide sequence: TGCGCCAGCAGCTTGGCCGGGACAGGGGGTGAAAAACTGTTTTTT.

V and J are TRBV20-1 and TRBJ1-2, with D unresolved. The CDR3 covers 10 residues. Germline V lookup: CDR1 DFQATT, CDR2 SNEGSKA (reference sequence). Trimming pared 5 bases from V and 6 bases from J, leaving 7 bases between. CDR3 sequence (DNA): TGCAGTGCTCTGAATGATGGCTACACCTTC. Its translation: CSALNDGYTF.

This chain links TRBV29-1 with TRBJ2-7, with TRBD2 identical over 11 bases. V shed 0 bases, J shed 7 bases, and the junction held 11 bases outside the gene matches. Germline V CDR1 and CDR2: SQVTM, ANQGSEA. The CDR3 length is 16 residues. The CDR3 sequence is CSVEDRTTSGTREQYF. The CDR3 nucleotides read TGCAGCGTTGAAGATCGTACGACTAGCGGGACCAGGGAGCAGTACTTC.

The V gene is TRBV18, the J gene TRBJ2-5, with TRBD2 matching over 7 bases. The germline V gene encodes CDR1 KGHSH and CDR2 LQKENI. V trimming: 0 bases; J trimming: 3 bases; junction bases outside the gene matches: 13. The CDR3 runs to 18 residues. CDR3 loop: CASSPPRGRLAEKETQYF. Written as DNA, the CDR3 is TGTGCCAGCTCACCACCTCGGGGACGACTAGCCGAGAAAGAGACCCAGTACTTC.